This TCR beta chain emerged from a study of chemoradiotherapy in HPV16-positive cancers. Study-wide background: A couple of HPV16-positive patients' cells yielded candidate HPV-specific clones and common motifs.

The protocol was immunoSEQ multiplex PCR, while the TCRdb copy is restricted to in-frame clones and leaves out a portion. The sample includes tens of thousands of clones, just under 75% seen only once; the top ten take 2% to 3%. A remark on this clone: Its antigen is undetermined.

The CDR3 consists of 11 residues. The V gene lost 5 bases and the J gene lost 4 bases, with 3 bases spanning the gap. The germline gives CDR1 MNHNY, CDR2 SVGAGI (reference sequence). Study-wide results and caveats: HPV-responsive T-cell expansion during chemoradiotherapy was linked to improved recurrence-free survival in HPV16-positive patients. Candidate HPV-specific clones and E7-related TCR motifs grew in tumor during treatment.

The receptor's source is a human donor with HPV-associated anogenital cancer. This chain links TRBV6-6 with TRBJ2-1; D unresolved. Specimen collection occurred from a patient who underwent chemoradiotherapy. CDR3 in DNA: TGTGCCAGCAGTATTTACAATGAGCAGTTCTTC. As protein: CASSIYNEQFF.